Below are 27 T cell receptor beta chains sequenced from a single sample in a study of T cell clones after liver transplantation. TCRdb's copy holds only in-frame clones and misses some; the assay was immunoSEQ multiplex PCR. Here the sample spans roughly 55,000 clones, about 88% being singletons. The specimen was CD4+ T cells from blood, collected before liver transplant. The receptors were gathered from a human donor who received a liver transplant.

The genes are TRBV28 and TRBJ2-7; 7 positions match TRBD1. This CDR3 has 16 residues. The germline CDR1 and CDR2 sequences are MDHEN and SYDVKM. V shed 4 bases, J shed 5 bases, and the junction held 14 bases outside the gene matches. CDR3 nucleotide sequence: TGTGCCAGCAGTTCCCTTTTAGGGGGCGGTGGGAACGAGCAGTACTTC. It is translated as CASSSLLGGGGNEQYF.

This CDR3 is CASSWSRAQETQYF. DNA for the CDR3: TGTGCCAGCAGTTGGTCGAGAGCGCAAGAGACCCAGTACTTC. The chain has TRBV27 and TRBJ2-5, with no clear D. The CDR3 has 14 residues. The V gene's germline CDR1 is MNHEY and CDR2 SMNVEV (reference sequence). V was clipped by 4 bases and J by 2 bases, with 11 bases between them.

This sequence joins TRBV9 and TRBJ2-5; the D gene is possibly TRBD1 (6 bases). V dropped 0 bases and J dropped 0 bases, with 12 bases sitting between them. The CDR3 runs to 16 residues. CDR1 and CDR2 from the germline V gene are SGDLS and YYNGEE. DNA of the CDR3: TGTGCCAGCAGCGTAGGGGCCAGGGGACACCAAGAGACCCAGTACTTC. Amino acid sequence: CASSVGARGHQETQYF. Looking up the rest from reference TRBV9 and TRBJ2-5 gives the full variable domain: DSGVTQTPKHLITATGQRVTLRCSPRSGDLSVYWYQQSLDQGLQFLIQYYNGEERAKGNILERFSAQQFPDLHSELNLSSLELGDSALYFCASSVGARGHQETQYFGPGTRLLVL.

The V call is TRBV7-2, the J call TRBJ1-1; D not certain. CDR3 size: 14 residues. The V and J ends lost 1 base and 8 bases respectively, with 14 bases between them. CDR1 and CDR2 from the germline V gene are SGHTA and FQGNSA. The CDR3 DNA is TGTGCCAGCAGCTTAGGTTCTGGACTCTACGAAGCTTTCTTT. It is translated as CASSLGSGLYEAFF. The whole variable domain, filled in from reference TRBV7-2 and TRBJ1-1, reads GAGVSQSPSNKVTEKGKDVELRCDPISGHTALYWYRQSLGQGLEFLIYFQGNSAPDKSGLPSDRFSAERTGGSVSTLTIQRTQQEDSAVYLCASSLGSGLYEAFFGQGTRLTVV.

The V and J genes are TRBV7-3 and TRBJ1-2; perhaps TRBD1 as D (5 bases). CDR3 length: 13 amino acids. Germline CDR1 reads SGHTA; CDR2 reads FQGTGA. V was shortened by 5 bases and J by 3 bases, with 10 bases between the two germline ends. The CDR3: CASSDGTDYGYTF. The CDR3 region has the DNA TGTGCCAGCAGCGATGGGACCGACTATGGCTACACCTTC.

This rearrangement joins TRBV18 to TRBJ2-7, with 10 bases that match TRBD2. J was trimmed by 4 bases and V by 2 bases; bases with no gene match: 2. There are 14 residues in the CDR3. The germline V gene has CDR1 KGHSH and CDR2 LQKENI. The CDR3 nucleotides are TGTGCCAGCTCACCAACTAGCGGGGTGTACGAGCAGTACTTC. Protein: CASSPTSGVYEQYF. The full variable domain, with the rest looked up from reference TRBV18 and TRBJ2-7, is NAGVMQNPRHLVRRRGQEARLRCSPMKGHSHVYWYRQLPEEGLKFMVYLQKENIIDESGMPKERFSAEFPKEGPSILRIQQVVRGDSAAYFCASSPTSGVYEQYFGPGTRLTVT.

The genes are TRBV4-1 and TRBJ2-7, with a possible D match to TRBD2 (5 bases). Germline-derived CDR1 and CDR2 are MGHRA and YSYEKL. Trimming shortened V by 5 bases and J by 0 bases, and 14 bases separated the two germline ends. The length of the CDR3 is 15 residues. CDR3 protein: CASSTGFGDSYEQYF. The CDR3 DNA reads as TGCGCCAGCAGCACGGGCTTCGGGGACTCCTACGAGCAGTACTTC.

The genes are TRBV25-1 and TRBJ1-1, with 7 bases lining up with TRBD1. The CDR3 loop spans 13 amino acids. The germline CDR1 and CDR2 sequences are MGHDK and SYGVNS. Germline trimming cut 4 bases from V and 5 bases from J; bases unmatched to any gene: 4. The DNA for the CDR3 is TGTGCCAGCAGTGCTAAGACAGGGACTGAAGCTTTCTTT. Its protein is CASSAKTGTEAFF. The entire variable domain, with the rest obtained from reference TRBV25-1 and TRBJ1-1, is as follows: EADIYQTPRYLVIGTGKKITLECSQTMGHDKMYWYQQDPGMELHLIHYSYGVNSTEKGDLSSESTVSRIRTEHFPLTLESARPSHTSQYLCASSAKTGTEAFFGQGTRLTVV.

V and J are TRBV5-1 and TRBJ1-3; D not resolved. V was clipped by 7 bases and J by 0 bases, with 11 bases between them. In germline, CDR1 is SGHRS, CDR2 YFSETQ. The CDR3 extends over 14 amino acids. Here the CDR3 reads CASRPQSSGNTIYF. In DNA form, the CDR3 reads TGCGCCAGCCGACCTCAGAGCTCTGGAAACACCATATATTTT.

The chain couples TRBV7-3 to TRBJ2-2; D perhaps matches TRBD2 (6 bases). The CDR3 length is 14 residues. V lost 5 bases and J lost 1, with 8 bases in between. Germline CDR1 SGHTA, CDR2 FQGTGA. For the CDR3, the DNA is TGTGCCAGCAGCCGGGGGATGAACACCGGGGAGCTGTTTTTT. Translating it yields CASSRGMNTGELFF. The full variable domain, rest sourced from reference TRBV7-3 and TRBJ2-2, is GAGVSQTPSNKVTEKGKYVELRCDPISGHTALYWYRQSLGQGPEFLIYFQGTGAADDSGLPNDRFFAVRPEGSVSTLKIQRTERGDSAVYLCASSRGMNTGELFFGEGSRLTVL.

The V call is TRBV9, the J call TRBJ2-3, with TRBD2 matching over 7 bases. Germline lookup yields CDR1 SGDLS and CDR2 YYNGEE. The CDR3 consists of 16 residues. V dropped 3 bases and J dropped 6; count of bases not matched to a gene: 13. As DNA, the CDR3 is TGTGCCAGCAGCGCCATCGCGGGAGTAGGTTCGGATACGCAGTATTTT. This sequence encodes CASSAIAGVGSDTQYF.

This clone was counted once. The chain is built from TRBV19 and TRBJ1-5; D uncertain. In germline, CDR1 is LNHDA, CDR2 SQIVND (reference sequence). The V end was cut by 5 bases, the J end by 0 bases, with 5 bases between. The CDR3 runs 13 residues. The CDR3 loop is CASSGGSNQPQHF. The CDR3 nucleotides read TGTGCCAGTAGTGGTGGTAGCAATCAGCCCCAGCATTTT.

A few counts support this clone. The chain has TRBV19 and TRBJ2-2; D gene unclear. The germline V and J ends were trimmed by 7 bases and 3 bases, with 12 bases remaining between them. The germline V gene encodes CDR1 LNHDA and CDR2 SQIVND (reference sequence). The CDR3 sequence is 14 residues long. CDR3 amino acids: CASTRRMDTGELFF. The CDR3 DNA follows: TGTGCCAGTACGCGGCGTATGGACACCGGGGAGCTGTTTTTT.

The rearrangement joins TRBV9 to TRBJ2-1, with TRBD1 identical over 9 bases. Trimming removed 3 bases from V and 5 bases from J; junction bases left unmatched: 6. CDR1 and CDR2 (germline): SGDLS, YYNGEE. CDR3 length equals 15 residues. The chain's CDR3 is CASSDRDRVHNEQFF. The CDR3 DNA reads TGTGCCAGCAGCGACCGGGACAGGGTCCACAATGAGCAGTTCTTC.

This clone was observed a few times. V usage is TRBV18 and J usage is TRBJ1-6, with 7 bases fitting TRBD1. Germline V lookup: CDR1 KGHSH, CDR2 LQKENI. Losses at the gene ends were 4 bases for V and 7 bases for J; bases not matched to a gene: 7. The CDR3 spans 15 residues. The CDR3 reads CASSRGGGENSPLHF. CDR3 coding DNA: TGTGCCAGCTCACGGGGAGGGGGCGAAAATTCACCCCTCCACTTT.

The chain has TRBV27 and TRBJ1-1; no clear D gene. CDR1 and CDR2 (germline): MNHEY, SMNVEV (reference sequence). The ends were cut back, 6 bases at V and 3 bases at J, with 20 bases in the middle. The CDR3 covers 16 residues. The CDR3 loop is CASSTGLGVGDTEAFF. In DNA form, the CDR3 reads TGTGCCAGCAGCACCGGCCTTGGGGTAGGAGACACTGAAGCTTTCTTT.

J is TRBJ2-3 and V is TRBV9; 12 nucleotides match TRBD2. Germline loops: CDR1 SGDLS, CDR2 YYNGEE. This CDR3 has 18 amino acids. Trimming took 0 bases from V and 3 from J; bases not matched to a gene: 8. CDR3 in DNA: TGTGCCAGCAGCGTAGGGGCTAGCGGGGGGGCCGGGACAGATACGCAGTATTTT. Translating gives CASSVGASGGAGTDTQYF. Supplemented by reference TRBV9 and TRBJ2-3, the full variable domain reads DSGVTQTPKHLITATGQRVTLRCSPRSGDLSVYWYQQSLDQGLQFLIQYYNGEERAKGNILERFSAQQFPDLHSELNLSSLELGDSALYFCASSVGASGGAGTDTQYFGPGTRLTVL.

This clone was picked up a small number of times. V is TRBV4-1 and J is TRBJ2-6; TRBD1 is a possible D gene (6 bases). Per germline, CDR1 MGHRA and CDR2 YSYEKL. This CDR3 has 16 amino acids. V was clipped by 3 bases and J by 2 bases, with 11 bases between them. CDR3 bases: TGCGCCAGCAGCCAGGATGACAGGACTGGGGCCAACGTCCTGACTTTC. Amino acids: CASSQDDRTGANVLTF.

This chain uses TRBV4-3 with TRBJ2-3; 16 bases match TRBD2. The trim removed 4 bases at V and 0 bases at J, leaving 4 bases unmatched. Germline values: CDR1 LGHNA, CDR2 YSLEER. This CDR3 region has 18 residues. In nucleotides, the CDR3 is TGCGCCAGCAGCCTCGGGACTAGCGGGGGGGCTAGCACAGATACGCAGTATTTT. Protein sequence: CASSLGTSGGASTDTQYF.

The sample holds a few counts of this clone. V usage is TRBV6-5 and J usage is TRBJ2-1, with 9 bases that match TRBD2. V dropped 5 bases and J dropped 5; count of bases not matched to a gene: 7. Germline values: CDR1 MNHEY, CDR2 SVGAGI. CDR3 length equals 15 residues. The CDR3 spells CASSAGLAFNNEQFF. The CDR3 region has the DNA TGTGCCAGCAGTGCCGGACTAGCGTTCAACAATGAGCAGTTCTTC.

The chain recombines TRBV6-6 with TRBJ1-5; a weak D match, TRBD1 (6 bases). Germline CDR1 and CDR2: MNHNY and SVGAGI (reference sequence). The CDR3 spans 13 residues. Deletions cut 7 bases from V and 2 bases from J, with 9 bases between. This CDR3 reads CASTGDGNQPQHF. The CDR3 DNA reads as TGTGCCAGCACAGGGGACGGCAATCAGCCCCAGCATTTT.

The chain joins TRBV19 to TRBJ1-5; D not certain. This CDR3 region has 13 residues. V gave up 2 bases and J gave up 2 bases, with 4 bases separating them. CDR1 is LNHDA, CDR2 SQIVND, per germline (reference sequence). The CDR3, as DNA: TGTGCCAGTAGTATAACAGGCAATCAGCCCCAGCATTTT. It encodes CASSITGNQPQHF.

The chain uses TRBV6-6 and TRBJ2-1; D is uncertain. V lost 5 bases, J lost 9 bases, and 14 bases lay in between. The germline gives CDR1 MNHNY, CDR2 SVGAGI (reference sequence). The CDR3 is 13 residues long. The CDR3 coding sequence is TGTGCCAGCAGTCCCCCCCTCGCGGCTGAGCAGTTCTTC. Amino acid sequence: CASSPPLAAEQFF.

V and J are TRBV19 and TRBJ2-2; D gene ambiguous. The CDR3 length is 17 residues. In germline, CDR1 is LNHDA, CDR2 SQIVND (reference sequence). Trimming took 2 bases from V and 6 from J, leaving 19 bases between them. CDR3 bases: TGTGCCAGTAGTATAACGGTGATCGGGTTTGGGGCCGGGGAGCTGTTTTTT. This codes for CASSITVIGFGAGELFF.

This chain uses TRBV2 with TRBJ1-1; no clear D gene. The V gene lost 8 bases and the J gene lost 0 bases, with 7 bases spanning the gap. Germline CDR1 is SNHLY and CDR2 is FYNNEI. This CDR3 is 12 amino acids long. CDR3 bases: TGTGCCAGCTCGATAGTGAACACTGAAGCTTTCTTT. Protein: CASSIVNTEAFF.

The chain couples TRBV19 to TRBJ2-5, with 8 bases lining up with TRBD2. Germline CDR1 is LNHDA and CDR2 is SQIVND (reference sequence). This CDR3 is built from 16 residues. V was pared by 0 bases and J by 2 bases, with 5 bases of the junction left unmatched. This CDR3 is CASSIESTSGQETQYF. In DNA form, the CDR3 reads TGTGCCAGTAGTATAGAGTCAACTAGCGGACAAGAGACCCAGTACTTC.

A few counts support this clone. This sequence joins TRBV11-2 and TRBJ2-5; TRBD2 matches at 10 bases. With V trimmed by 3 bases and J by 5 bases, 6 bases remained unmatched. The CDR3 contains 15 residues. Germline-derived CDR1 and CDR2 are SGHAT and FQNNGV. The DNA for the CDR3 is TGTGCCAGCAGCTTGGTAGCGGGGGGAGGGGAGACCCAGTACTTC. Its protein is CASSLVAGGGETQYF.